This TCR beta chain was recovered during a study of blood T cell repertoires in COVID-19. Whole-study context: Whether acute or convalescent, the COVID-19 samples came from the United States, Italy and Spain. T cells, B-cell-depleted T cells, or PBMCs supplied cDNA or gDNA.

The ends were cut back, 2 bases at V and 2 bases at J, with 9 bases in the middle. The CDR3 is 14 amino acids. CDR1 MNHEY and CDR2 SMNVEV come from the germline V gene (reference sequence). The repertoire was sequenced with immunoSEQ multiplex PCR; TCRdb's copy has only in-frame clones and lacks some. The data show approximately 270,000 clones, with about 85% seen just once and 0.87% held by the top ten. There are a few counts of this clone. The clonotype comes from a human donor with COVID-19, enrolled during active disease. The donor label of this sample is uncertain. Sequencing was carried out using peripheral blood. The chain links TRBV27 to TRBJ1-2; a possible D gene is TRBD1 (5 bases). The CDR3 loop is CASSLGGSNYGYTF. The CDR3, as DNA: TGTGCCAGCAGTTTAGGGGGGTCCAACTATGGCTACACCTTC.